Below, one TCR beta chain is given with its context. Its antigen is as yet unknown. Other DNA sequences from this sample encode an identical CDR3 as well. There are 14 residues in the CDR3. CDR1 is LNHNV, CDR2 YYDKDF, per germline (reference sequence). V was pared by 0 bases and J by 4 bases, with 8 bases between. The PCR employed 60 Vbeta primers together with 13 Jbeta primers. TCRdb keeps only in-frame clones here, not all; method: immunoSEQ multiplex PCR. Of about 130,000 clones listed, approximately 72% are singletons. This specimen belongs to a study of cytomegalovirus exposure and HLA in healthy donors. Study in general: Findings of an earlier analysis included some 110 million unique TCR beta sequences from about 180 million T cells.

General observations from the study: One cluster of highly shared sequence variants probably arose as a sequencing artifact. Data from an earlier analysis indicated that most TCR beta V segments were productive either about 87% or about 30% of the time.

Sample: PBMCs. This sequence was found in a human donor in good health. The rearrangement links TRBV15 to TRBJ2-3; D is unclear. CDR3 amino acids: CATSRDRASDTQYF. The DNA for the CDR3 is TGTGCCACCAGCAGAGATAGAGCGTCAGATACGCAGTATTTT.